These 29 T cell receptor beta chains were all obtained from the same sample, sequenced in a study of memory CD4+ T cells and cytomegalovirus serostatus. The table came from immunoSEQ multiplex PCR; TCRdb's copy has only in-frame clones and leaves some out. The sample has tens of thousands of clones, roughly 78% seen once; the top ten hold approximately 0.78%. Single viable CD3+CD4+CD8-CD45RO+ cells were sorted as the memory CD4+ T cells. Sequences were obtained from memory CD4+ T cells from blood. Every receptor here comes from an adult in good health and CMV-seronegative.

V gene TRBV4-2 combines with J gene TRBJ2-1; D may be TRBD1 or TRBD2 (6 bases each). The CDR3 has 15 amino acids. Trimming left V 0 bases short and J 6 bases short, with 12 bases between. Germline V gene data show CDR1 as LGHNA and CDR2 as YNFKEQ. The CDR3 reads CASSQEGGDLNEQFF. CDR3 nucleotides: TGTGCCAGCAGCCAAGAGGGGGGCGACCTCAATGAGCAGTTCTTC.

The rearrangement uses TRBV5-5 and TRBJ1-3; unclear D gene. The V and J ends lost 0 bases and 4 bases respectively, with 11 bases between them. The CDR3 loop spans 15 amino acids. CDR1 is SGHKS, CDR2 YYEKEE, per germline (reference sequence). As DNA, the CDR3 is TGTGCCAGCAGCTTGGAAGGGAATAGGGGAAACACCATATATTTT. Amino acids: CASSLEGNRGNTIYF.

Relative to its sample, this clone is medium-sized. The V call is TRBV9, the J call TRBJ1-5; tentative D call: TRBD1 (5 bases). Trimming cost V 4 bases and J 2 bases, with 16 bases left between them. The CDR3 is 16 amino acids. The germline CDR1 and CDR2 sequences are SGDLS and YYNGEE. The CDR3 nucleotides read TGTGCCAGCAGCCCATCGTGGGGGGTCGGCAATCAGCCCCAGCATTTT. This translates into CASSPSWGVGNQPQHF.

The chain links TRBV19 to TRBJ2-1; 8 bases line up with TRBD1. The CDR3 has 16 residues. The J segment lost 1 base and the V segment lost 6 bases, leaving 8 bases of the junction unmatched. CDR1 and CDR2 (germline): LNHDA, SQIVND (reference sequence). The CDR3 region is CASRPRGQGSYNEQFF. The CDR3 DNA reads as TGTGCCAGTAGACCCAGGGGGCAGGGGTCCTACAATGAGCAGTTCTTC. Complete variable domain (other parts from reference TRBV19 and TRBJ2-1): DGGITQSPKYLFRKEGQNVTLSCEQNLNHDAMYWYRQDPGQGLRLIYYSQIVNDFQKGDIAEGYSVSREKKESFPLTVTSAQKNPTAFYLCASRPRGQGSYNEQFFGPGTRLTVL.

This chain's CDR3 is CASSDDSRGPATAYTF. CDR3 nucleotides: TGTGCCAGCAGTGATGACTCCCGGGGCCCCGCAACTGCGTACACCTTC. The rearrangement joins TRBV2 to TRBJ1-2, with D tentatively TRBD1 (5 bases). The CDR3 spans 16 residues. V lost 3 bases and J lost 11, with 25 bases in between. Germline V lookup: CDR1 SNHLY, CDR2 FYNNEI.

This clone was found a few times. J is TRBJ1-5 and V is TRBV11-1; TRBD1 aligns across 10 bases. V gave up 5 bases and J gave up 4 bases; unmatched junction bases: 5. CDR1 and CDR2 from the germline V gene are SGHAT and FQDESV (reference sequence). The CDR3 has 15 amino acids. CDR3 region: CASSPGTGVNQPQHF. The CDR3 DNA reads as TGTGCCAGCAGCCCCGGGACAGGGGTAAATCAGCCCCAGCATTTT.

The chain carries TRBV11-1 and TRBJ1-1; no reliable D call. CDR1 and CDR2 (germline): SGHAT, FQDESV (reference sequence). Trimming stripped 5 bases from V and 3 bases from J, with 16 bases between. The CDR3 runs 15 residues. CDR3 in DNA: TGTGCCAGCAGCCTCCTACCGCGGGTGGACACTGAAGCTTTCTTT. This codes for CASSLLPRVDTEAFF.

The CDR3 sequence is CSARRTDANTEAFF. Here the CDR3 DNA reads TGCAGCGCCAGGCGGACAGACGCGAACACTGAAGCTTTCTTT. The chain employs TRBV29-1 and TRBJ1-1, with a possible D match to TRBD1 (6 bases). The CDR3 totals 14 residues. Per germline, CDR1 SQVTM and CDR2 ANQGSEA. Trimming shortened V by 7 bases and J by 1 base, and 16 bases separated the two germline ends.

The chain couples TRBV7-3 to TRBJ2-4; 7 positions agree with TRBD2. The junction had 9 bases not matched to a gene; V was cut back by 2 bases and J by 8 bases. Germline V gives CDR1 SGHTA, CDR2 FQGTGA. The CDR3 runs 15 residues. Here the CDR3 reads CASSLPASGVDIQYF. As DNA, the CDR3 is TGTGCCAGCAGCTTACCGGCGAGCGGGGTTGACATTCAGTACTTC.

V is TRBV4-1 and J is TRBJ2-6, with TRBD1 identical over 7 bases. The CDR3 has 17 amino acids. Germline loops: CDR1 MGHRA, CDR2 YSYEKL. V dropped 6 bases and J dropped 0; count of bases not matched to a gene: 8. CDR3 amino acids: CASSLTGQISGANVLTF. CDR3 coding DNA: TGCGCCAGCAGTTTAACGGGACAGATCTCTGGGGCCAACGTCCTGACTTTC.

The rearrangement uses TRBV2 and TRBJ2-5; 11 bases align to TRBD2. This CDR3 is built from 16 residues. The germline gives CDR1 SNHLY, CDR2 FYNNEI. With 3 bases clipped from V and 5 bases from J, the junction kept 8 bases outside the gene matches. The CDR3 sequence is CASSEGSGGAVETQYF. Written as DNA, the CDR3 is TGTGCCAGCAGTGAGGGTAGCGGGGGGGCCGTGGAGACCCAGTACTTC.

The chain recombines TRBV7-6 with TRBJ2-3; D may correspond to TRBD1 or TRBD2 (6 bases each). Germline V gene lookup returns CDR1 SGHVS and CDR2 FNYEAQ. CDR3 length: 17 residues. V was clipped by 4 bases and J by 5 bases, with 22 bases between them. The CDR3 spells CASSSSRTRGAQDTQYF. The CDR3 nucleotides read TGTGCCAGCAGCTCCTCCCGTACTAGGGGGGCACAAGATACGCAGTATTTT.

In DNA form, the CDR3 reads TGTGCCAGCGGGGGGACAGAACTTTCACCCCTCCACTTT. The encoded protein is CASGGTELSPLHF. The J gene is TRBJ1-6, the V gene TRBV27; 7 bases line up with TRBD1. The germline CDR1 and CDR2 sequences are MNHEY and SMNVEV (reference sequence). The V gene end was trimmed by 8 bases and the J gene end by 9 bases; junction bases not matched to a gene: 7. The CDR3 sequence is 13 residues long.

Concerning this clone itself: The sample holds other DNA sequences that translate to the same CDR3. The rearrangement uses TRBV5-6 and TRBJ1-2, with unresolved D. CDR1 SGHDT and CDR2 YYEEEE come from the germline V gene. Trimming stripped 0 bases from V and 7 bases from J, with 10 bases between. The CDR3 extends over 13 amino acids. The CDR3 region has the DNA TGTGCCAGCAGCTTGGCAGGTGGTAGTGGCTACACCTTC. Encoded protein: CASSLAGGSGYTF.

This clone was found once. The CDR3 here is CASSQSLREAPALDSGNTIYF. The CDR3 DNA reads as TGCGCCAGCAGTCAATCTTTACGAGAGGCTCCGGCTCTAGACTCTGGAAACACCATATATTTT. The rearrangement uses TRBV23-1 and TRBJ1-3, with D unclear. TRBV23-1 is given ORF status, its function remaining uncertain. Trimming left V 0 bases short and J 0 bases short, with 24 bases between. This CDR3 spans 21 amino acids.

The chain has TRBV5-8 and TRBJ2-3; TRBD2 agrees at 8 bases. CDR1 is SGHTS and CDR2 is YDEGEE in the germline V gene. The CDR3 runs to 15 residues. After removal of 2 bases from V and 0 bases from J, the junction contained 2 bases not matched to a gene. In DNA form, the CDR3 reads TGTGCCAGCAGCTTTAGCGGGGCTAGCACAGATACGCAGTATTTT. It specifies CASSFSGASTDTQYF.

J is TRBJ2-3 and V is TRBV5-1; perhaps TRBD2 as D (6 bases). This CDR3 spans 14 amino acids. The germline V gene has CDR1 SGHRS and CDR2 YFSETQ. With 6 bases removed from V and 1 base from J, the gap between germline ends came to 12 bases. The CDR3 here is CASTGGSRTDTQYF. In nucleotides, the CDR3 is TGCGCCAGCACTGGGGGGTCTCGCACAGATACGCAGTATTTT.

The rearrangement joins TRBV29-1 to TRBJ2-1; possible D gene TRBD1, 5 bases. The V end was cut by 6 bases, the J end by 8 bases, with 17 bases between. The CDR3 has 13 amino acids. Germline V gene data show CDR1 as SQVTM and CDR2 as ANQGSEA. The CDR3 DNA sequence: TGCAGCGTCGGCCAGGACACTTACGATGAGCAGTTCTTC. It yields the protein CSVGQDTYDEQFF.

The chain couples TRBV5-6 to TRBJ1-3, with TRBD1 matching over 8 bases. The CDR3 length is 13 residues. Trimming removed 3 bases from V and 8 bases from J; junction bases left unmatched: 4. Germline CDR1 SGHDT, CDR2 YYEEEE. The CDR3 DNA reads TGTGCCAGCAGCTCCGACAGGGGCGACACCATATATTTT. It is translated as CASSSDRGDTIYF.

The chain carries TRBV2 and TRBJ2-7; 7 bases are shared with TRBD1. CDR1 and CDR2 (germline): SNHLY, FYNNEI. This CDR3 comprises 14 residues. V was pared by 4 bases and J by 1 base, with 4 bases of the junction left unmatched. Written as DNA, the CDR3 is TGTGCCAGCAGTGGGGGGACAGCATCCTACGAGCAGTACTTC. Translated: CASSGGTASYEQYF.

This sequence joins TRBV2 and TRBJ1-6; 11 bases map to TRBD1. The CDR3 contains 15 residues. V was clipped by 2 bases and J by 9 bases; unmatched bases: 3. Germline assignment: CDR1 SNHLY and CDR2 FYNNEI. In DNA form, the CDR3 reads TGTGCCAGCAGTGAAATGGGGACAGGGGGTTCACCCCTCCACTTT. Amino acid sequence: CASSEMGTGGSPLHF.

This chain joins TRBV6-5 and TRBJ1-5, with D hard to call. Trimming took off 5 bases at V and 4 bases at J, with 6 bases between the two ends. The CDR3 loop spans 12 amino acids. Germline V gene sequence: CDR1 MNHEY, CDR2 SVGAGI. Here the CDR3 reads CASSQPNQPQHF. The CDR3 coding sequence is TGTGCCAGCAGTCAACCTAATCAGCCCCAGCATTTT.

The chain employs TRBV27 and TRBJ2-2; D is perhaps TRBD1 (5 bases). The CDR3 extends over 14 amino acids. Germline CDR1 is MNHEY and CDR2 is SMNVEV (reference sequence). Trimming pared 8 bases from V and 1 base from J, leaving 11 bases between. The DNA of the CDR3 is TGTGCCAGCGCATCCAGGGTGAACACCGGGGAGCTGTTTTTT. Residues: CASASRVNTGELFF.

This sequence joins TRBV29-1 and TRBJ2-1, with 10 nucleotides matching TRBD1. With 4 bases clipped from V and 9 bases from J, the junction kept 6 bases outside the gene matches. The CDR3 is 13 residues long. Germline V gene lookup returns CDR1 SQVTM and CDR2 ANQGSEA. CDR3: CSVAGTGDGEQFF. The CDR3 DNA is TGCAGCGTTGCCGGGACAGGGGATGGTGAGCAGTTCTTC.

V and J are TRBV6-5 and TRBJ1-5, with D hard to call. V shed 4 bases and J shed 7 bases, with 11 bases lying between them. The CDR3 has 13 residues. From germline, CDR1 is MNHEY and CDR2 SVGAGI. CDR3 sequence reads: CASSLVPRQPQHF. The CDR3 DNA follows: TGTGCCAGCAGTTTGGTCCCTCGCCAGCCCCAGCATTTT.

This clone came up once. The rearrangement links TRBV15 to TRBJ1-3; D ambiguous. The CDR3 has 16 residues. Trimming removed 1 base from V and 0 bases from J, with 10 bases in between. CDR1 is LNHNV, CDR2 YYDKDF, per germline (reference sequence). CDR3 in amino acids: CATSRGGPSSGNTIYF. CDR3 nucleotides: TGTGCCACCAGCAGAGGAGGACCGTCCTCTGGAAACACCATATATTTT.

The chain has TRBV30 and TRBJ1-3; D gene uncertain. V lost 3 bases and J 0 bases, leaving 9 bases between the germline ends. Germline values: CDR1 GTSNPN, CDR2 SVGIG (reference sequence). This CDR3 spans 14 amino acids. The CDR3 nucleotides read TGTGCCTGGAGCGTAAAGAGCTCTGGAAACACCATATATTTT. As protein: CAWSVKSSGNTIYF.

The V and J genes are TRBV7-8 and TRBJ1-5; TRBD1 aligns across 7 bases. This CDR3 spans 16 amino acids. Germline CDR1 and CDR2: SGHVS and FQNEAQ. Germline trimming cut 8 bases from V and 0 bases from J; bases unmatched to any gene: 10. CDR3 DNA: TGTGCCAGCGGACGGCAGGGGGGATATAGCAATCAGCCCCAGCATTTT. The encoded protein is CASGRQGGYSNQPQHF.

This sequence joins TRBV19 and TRBJ2-7; D not certain. V was shortened by 0 bases and J by 0 bases, with 6 bases between the two germline ends. The CDR3 is 14 residues long. In germline, CDR1 is LNHDA, CDR2 SQIVND (reference sequence). The CDR3 region is CASSIEADSYEQYF. CDR3 in DNA: TGTGCCAGTAGTATAGAAGCAGACTCCTACGAGCAGTACTTC.